This T cell receptor (beta chain) originates from a study of blood T cells in healthy people across ages. This CDR3 region has 16 residues. Germline V gene data show CDR1 as SGHTA and CDR2 as FQGNSA. Unmatched junction bases numbered 11, after V lost 5 bases and J lost 6 bases. Donors ranged from about 6 to 95 years old and were healthy Caucasians in Russia. Points from the study as a whole: The study lacked donor CMV status, which possibly confounded expanded clonotype changes.

Concerning this clonotype itself: What it binds is unknown.

The authors ran a second PCR of about 6 to 11 cycles using a sample-barcoded 5' primer and a J-beta primer mix. All samples gave at least 3 million CDR3-containing paired-end reads. TCRdb fed the 5' RACE reads into MiXCR, producing one record per CDR3 protein. The table includes over 1,500,000 distinct CDR3 sequences, roughly two fifths detected once. The genes are TRBV7-2 and TRBJ1-2; 11 bases align to TRBD1. The source of this sequence is a human donor in good health. Sequenced input: blood. The CDR3: CASSQAPAGQGDGYTF. CDR3 in DNA: TGTGCCAGCAGCCAAGCCCCGGCGGGACAGGGGGATGGCTACACCTTC.